The 30 T cell receptor beta chains in this list originate from one sample, sequenced in a study of technical replicates of blood from several donors. Data came from immunoSEQ multiplex PCR; TCRdb stores just in-frame clones and leaves some out. The top ten clones hold approximately 0.22% of a sample with about 54,000 clones, about 95% of them seen once. The sequenced sample consisted of T cells isolated from PBMCs. The receptors stem from a human donor in good health.

The chain recombines TRBV10-1 with TRBJ2-7; tentative D call: TRBD2 (5 bases). Trimming removed 3 bases at V and 5 bases at J, with 17 bases between. Germline CDR1 and CDR2: WNHNN and SYGVQD (reference sequence). The CDR3 length is 15 residues. The CDR3 protein is CASSDPRGRAHEQYF. CDR3 DNA: TGCGCCAGCAGTGATCCTCGGGGAAGGGCCCACGAGCAGTACTTC.

The chain links TRBV15 to TRBJ2-5; 9 bases match TRBD2. CDR3 length: 16 residues. Trimming cost V 0 bases and J 4 bases; bases outside gene matches: 6. Per the germline V gene, CDR1 is LNHNV and CDR2 is YYDKDF (reference sequence). As DNA, the CDR3 is TGTGCCACCAGCAGAGAGAGACCGGGACTAGCAGAGACCCAGTACTTC. Translated: CATSRERPGLAETQYF.

The chain carries TRBV6-5 and TRBJ2-7, with TRBD1 identical over 7 bases. J was trimmed by 1 base and V by 6 bases; bases with no gene match: 9. Germline V gives CDR1 MNHEY, CDR2 SVGAGI. The CDR3 contains 15 residues. CDR3 DNA sequence: TGTGCCAGCAGGCACCGGGACAGCGAATCCTACGAGCAGTACTTC. It specifies CASRHRDSESYEQYF.

The rearrangement uses TRBV6-8 and TRBJ2-5; 14 bases align to TRBD2. V shed 1 base and J 6 bases; nucleotides not matched to a gene: 13. In germline, CDR1 is MNHGY, CDR2 SAAAGT. The CDR3 consists of 19 residues. The CDR3 coding sequence is TGTGCCAGCAGTTACTTGGGGACGACTAGCGGGAGGGGTAAGAAGACCCAGTACTTC. Its translation: CASSYLGTTSGRGKKTQYF.

This chain connects TRBV5-6 to TRBJ2-1, with 8 bases that match TRBD2. The CDR3 runs to 16 residues. Germline V gene sequence: CDR1 SGHDT, CDR2 YYEEEE. After removal of 6 bases from V and 7 bases from J, the junction contained 15 bases not matched to a gene. CDR3 residues: CASIITGSGRRNEQFF. The CDR3 bases are TGTGCCAGCATCATAACGGGAAGCGGGAGAAGGAATGAGCAGTTCTTC.

This chain connects TRBV5-1 to TRBJ1-2; unclear D gene. Trimming shortened V by 0 bases and J by 3 bases, and 9 bases separated the two germline ends. The CDR3 is made up of 14 amino acids. Per the germline V gene, CDR1 is SGHRS and CDR2 is YFSETQ. CDR3 coding DNA: TGCGCCAGCAGCTTGGCCGTCCGGGACTATGGCTACACCTTC. This gives the protein CASSLAVRDYGYTF.

This clone was counted a single time. V is TRBV11-2 and J is TRBJ1-4; D gene uncertain. The V and J ends lost 4 bases and 8 bases respectively, with 8 bases between them. This CDR3 has 12 residues. In germline, CDR1 is SGHAT, CDR2 FQNNGV. The CDR3 loop reads CASSSRREKLFF. As DNA, the CDR3 is TGTGCCAGCAGCTCCCGCCGGGAAAAACTGTTTTTT. Variable domain in full (rest from reference TRBV11-2 and TRBJ1-4): EAGVAQSPRYKIIEKRQSVAFWCNPISGHATLYWYQQILGQGPKLLIQFQNNGVVDDSQLPKDRFSAERLKGVDSTLKIQPAKLEDSAVYLCASSSRREKLFFGSGTQLSVL.

V usage is TRBV5-4 and J usage is TRBJ2-3; maybe TRBD1 (7 bases). The germline V and J ends were trimmed by 3 bases and 4 bases, with 15 bases remaining between them. CDR3 length: 15 residues. CDR1 and CDR2 (germline): SGHNT, YYREEE (reference sequence). CDR3 loop: CASSSKGGGADTQYF. In DNA form, the CDR3 reads TGTGCCAGCAGCTCAAAAGGAGGGGGCGCAGATACGCAGTATTTT.

This rearrangement joins TRBV28 to TRBJ2-7, with D possibly being TRBD2 (7 bases). This CDR3 has 15 amino acids. V was pared by 2 bases and J by 4 bases, with 15 bases between. The germline gives CDR1 MDHEN, CDR2 SYDVKM. The CDR3 DNA sequence: TGTGCCAGCAGTTTAAGGGGGGGCCAAAGTTACGAGCAGTACTTC. Translated: CASSLRGGQSYEQYF. Full variable domain (outside the CDR3, taken from reference TRBV28 and TRBJ2-7): DVKVTQSSRYLVKRTGEKVFLECVQDMDHENMFWYRQDPGLGLRLIYFSYDVKMKEKGDIPEGYSVSREKKERFSLILESASTNQTSMYLCASSLRGGQSYEQYFGPGTRLTVT.

This rearrangement joins TRBV5-1 to TRBJ2-3; 11 bases are shared with TRBD1. There are 15 residues in the CDR3. CDR1 is SGHRS, CDR2 YFSETQ, per germline. V gave up 5 bases and J gave up 1 base; unmatched junction bases: 3. As DNA, the CDR3 is TGCGCCAGCAGTCCGGGACAGGGGGGCACAGATACGCAGTATTTT. Translating gives CASSPGQGGTDTQYF.

The gene calls are TRBV6-5 and TRBJ2-1, with 7 nucleotides matching TRBD1. The CDR3 runs to 13 residues. The J segment lost 9 bases and the V segment lost 2 bases, leaving 4 bases of the junction unmatched. Germline V CDR1 and CDR2: MNHEY, SVGAGI. CDR3 sequence (DNA): TGTGCCAGCAGTTACGGGTCAGGGGGTGAGCAGTTCTTC. Its protein product is CASSYGSGGEQFF.

V and J are TRBV7-9 and TRBJ1-1; D uncertain. Trimming shortened V by 5 bases and J by 5 bases, and 12 bases separated the two germline ends. CDR1 is SEHNR, CDR2 FQNEAQ, per germline (reference sequence). CDR3 length: 13 amino acids. CDR3 protein: CASSLRRETEAFF. Here the CDR3 DNA reads TGTGCCAGCAGCCTCCGGAGGGAGACTGAAGCTTTCTTT. Full variable domain (remainder filled in from reference TRBV7-9 and TRBJ1-1): DTGVSQNPRHKITKRGQNVTFRCDPISEHNRLYWYRQTLGQGPEFLTYFQNEAQLEKSRLLSDRFSAERPKGSFSTLEIQRTEQGDSAMYLCASSLRRETEAFFGQGTRLTVV.

This clone appeared a single time. The V and J genes are TRBV7-6 and TRBJ1-3; D remains unclear. CDR3 size: 18 residues. Germline V lookup: CDR1 SGHVS, CDR2 FNYEAQ. The V end was cut by 5 bases, the J end by 2 bases, with 22 bases between. The CDR3 nucleotides read TGTGCCAGCAGCCCTTCTCCGGGAACCCGAAGAACTGGAAACACCATATATTTT. It specifies CASSPSPGTRRTGNTIYF.

V and J are TRBV28 and TRBJ2-5; the D gene is possibly TRBD1 (5 bases). CDR1 is MDHEN, CDR2 SYDVKM, per germline. Trimming cost V 2 bases and J 5 bases, with 15 bases left between them. This CDR3 has 15 residues. CDR3 bases: TGTGCCAGCAGTTTAGGACACTACGATATGGAGACCCAGTACTTC. Amino acids: CASSLGHYDMETQYF.

The J gene is TRBJ2-5, the V gene TRBV6-5; D is undetermined. The CDR3 has 13 residues. V lost 7 bases and J lost 3, with 12 bases in between. Germline loops: CDR1 MNHEY, CDR2 SVGAGI. CDR3 nucleotide sequence: TGTGCCAGCACAAATATCCCAGAAGAGACCCAGTACTTC. Amino acid sequence: CASTNIPEETQYF.

The chain links TRBV6-6 to TRBJ1-5; 8 nucleotides agree with TRBD1. The length of the CDR3 is 13 residues. The trim removed 6 bases at V and 14 bases at J, leaving 12 bases unmatched. In germline, CDR1 is MNHNY, CDR2 SVGAGI (reference sequence). CDR3 sequence: CASSHTGGGREHF. As DNA, the CDR3 is TGTGCCAGCAGCCATACAGGGGGAGGGCGGGAGCATTTT.

The V and J genes are TRBV10-2 and TRBJ1-3; D may be TRBD1 (6 bases). Between the trimmed V and J ends, which lost 5 bases and 3 bases, there was a span of 11 bases. From germline, CDR1 is WSHSY and CDR2 SAAADI. The CDR3 is 14 residues long. CDR3 in DNA: TGCGCCAGCAGTCCACAGGGAGATGGAAACACCATATATTTT. Protein sequence: CASSPQGDGNTIYF.

The CDR3 nucleotides are TGTGCCAGCGTCTCTTTTCGGACTCGGGGCACCGGGGAGCTGTTTTTT. Translated: CASVSFRTRGTGELFF. V and J are TRBV28 and TRBJ2-2, with D possibly matching TRBD2 (5 bases). The CDR3 spans 16 residues. Germline CDR1 MDHEN, CDR2 SYDVKM. V was clipped by 8 bases and J by 4 bases, with 20 bases between them.

This chain joins TRBV14 and TRBJ1-1, with TRBD1 identical over 8 bases. Germline values: CDR1 SGHDN, CDR2 FVKESK. This CDR3 region has 15 residues. V lost 5 bases, J lost 4 bases, and 9 bases stayed unmatched. Here the CDR3 DNA reads TGTGCCAGCAGCGGCCCACAGGGGGGTGGCACTGAAGCTTTCTTT. It yields the protein CASSGPQGGGTEAFF.

The chain carries TRBV10-3 and TRBJ2-1; TRBD2 agrees at 10 bases. The CDR3 totals 15 residues. J gave up 4 bases and V 3 bases, and 3 bases lay outside the gene matches. Germline values: CDR1 ENHRY, CDR2 SYGVKD. The CDR3: CAISELAGIYNEQFF. The DNA for the CDR3 is TGTGCCATCAGTGAACTAGCGGGGATATACAATGAGCAGTTCTTC.

CDR3 sequence reads: CASSHTKPSGNTIYF. In nucleotides, the CDR3 is TGTGCCAGCAGTCATACCAAGCCCTCTGGAAACACCATATATTTT. This sequence joins TRBV6-6 and TRBJ1-3; D not certain. The CDR3 spans 15 residues. The germline V gene has CDR1 MNHNY and CDR2 SVGAGI (reference sequence). The V gene lost 5 bases and the J gene lost 0 bases, with 11 bases spanning the gap.

V is TRBV5-6 and J is TRBJ2-7; 9 nucleotides line up with TRBD2. CDR3 length: 15 amino acids. V dropped 0 bases and J dropped 6; count of bases not matched to a gene: 7. Germline CDR1 is SGHDT and CDR2 is YYEEEE. This chain's CDR3 is CASSLELAGPLEQYF. The CDR3 DNA follows: TGTGCCAGCAGCTTGGAGCTAGCGGGACCCCTCGAGCAGTACTTC.

This rearrangement joins TRBV5-1 to TRBJ2-2; TRBD2 is a possible D gene (6 bases). Trimming removed 0 bases from V and 4 bases from J, with 13 bases in between. The CDR3 is made up of 16 amino acids. CDR1 and CDR2 (germline): SGHRS, YFSETQ. CDR3 in amino acids: CASSLAGTSSTGELFF. The CDR3 DNA reads TGCGCCAGCAGCTTGGCCGGGACTTCTTCCACCGGGGAGCTGTTTTTT.

V usage is TRBV11-2 and J usage is TRBJ2-3; D possibly corresponds to TRBD2 (5 bases). From germline, CDR1 is SGHAT and CDR2 FQNNGV. This CDR3 comprises 18 residues. The ends were cut back, 1 base at V and 2 bases at J, with 19 bases in the middle. This CDR3 reads CASSLGRWTRRNTDTQYF. DNA for the CDR3: TGTGCCAGCAGCTTAGGGCGGTGGACTCGGCGAAACACAGATACGCAGTATTTT.

The genes are TRBV5-1 and TRBJ2-1; D is unclear. The CDR3 extends over 15 amino acids. Germline CDR1 reads SGHRS; CDR2 reads YFSETQ. V gave up 4 bases and J gave up 8 bases, with 19 bases separating them. Here the CDR3 reads CASSPILRGGHEQFF. The CDR3 DNA sequence: TGCGCCAGCAGCCCGATCCTCCGAGGCGGCCATGAGCAGTTCTTC.

The chain has TRBV18 and TRBJ1-2, with a possible D match to TRBD1 (6 bases). CDR1 is KGHSH, CDR2 LQKENI, per germline. The CDR3 runs to 15 residues. Between the trimmed V and J ends, which lost 2 bases and 4 bases, there was a span of 14 bases. CDR3 loop: CASSPMPGEGYGYTF. The CDR3 DNA sequence: TGTGCCAGCTCACCAATGCCAGGGGAGGGCTATGGCTACACCTTC.

This chain joins TRBV6-6 and TRBJ1-2; D remains unclear. The CDR3 runs 15 residues. Trimming left V 2 bases short and J 0 bases short, with 10 bases between. CDR1 and CDR2 from the germline V gene are MNHNY and SVGAGI (reference sequence). The CDR3: CASSYGSPSNYGYTF. The CDR3 DNA sequence: TGTGCCAGCAGTTACGGGAGTCCTTCTAACTATGGCTACACCTTC.

The chain links TRBV11-2 to TRBJ1-3, with TRBD1 as a possible D gene (6 bases). Trimming took 5 bases from V and 5 from J, leaving 10 bases between them. The germline CDR1 and CDR2 sequences are SGHAT and FQNNGV. The CDR3 extends over 13 amino acids. In DNA form, the CDR3 reads TGTGCCAGCAGCCCTCAGGGGCGAAACACCATATATTTT. Amino acid sequence: CASSPQGRNTIYF.

The chain has TRBV7-9 and TRBJ1-2, with TRBD1 identical over 9 bases. The CDR3 covers 18 residues. The germline V gene encodes CDR1 SEHNR and CDR2 FQNEAQ (reference sequence). V lost 7 bases and J lost 4; bases outside the gene matches: 19. This chain's CDR3 is CASTVSSGTGPALYGYTF. The CDR3 region has the DNA TGTGCCAGCACGGTTTCGTCCGGGACAGGGCCCGCTCTCTATGGCTACACCTTC.

The genes are TRBV7-2 and TRBJ2-7; a possible D gene is TRBD2 (6 bases). Germline V gene data show CDR1 as SGHTA and CDR2 as FQGNSA. V lost 4 bases and J 1 base, leaving 20 bases between the germline ends. This CDR3 is 17 amino acids long. This chain's CDR3 is CASSSHPGAPNSYEQYF. In DNA form, the CDR3 reads TGTGCCAGCAGCTCCCACCCGGGAGCCCCAAATTCCTACGAGCAGTACTTC.